The T cell receptor beta chain under discussion was sequenced for a study of blood T cell repertoires in COVID-19. Study-level information: Italy, Spain and the United States were the sources of the convalescent and acute COVID-19 samples. Nucleic acid was either cDNA or gDNA, and it came from T cells, B-cell-depleted T cells, or PBMCs.

The CDR3 spans 20 residues. Germline CDR1 reads SGHDN; CDR2 reads FVKESK. Trimming removed 0 bases at V and 6 bases at J, with 24 bases between. The authors' processing: The assay estimated nucleated cells by amplifying reference gene primers. Clones were sequenced by immunoSEQ multiplex PCR, and TCRdb holds only the in-frame ones, with some missing. That table gives V, J and clone size, and the DNA gave D and trimming. The sample lists 100,000 to 150,000 clones, about 80% seen once, with 25% in the top ten. This clone was counted many times. The TCR comes from a human donor in a cohort sampled during active COVID-19. Sequencing used peripheral blood. This sequence joins TRBV14 and TRBJ1-6; D gene unclear. The CDR3 here is CASSQDNVFTEGMINSPLHF. CDR3 sequence (DNA): TGTGCCAGCAGCCAAGATAATGTTTTTACGGAGGGCATGATTAATTCACCCCTCCACTTT.